A single sample is the source of the 2 T cell receptor beta chains below, sequenced in a study of blood T cell repertoires in COVID-19. This table comes from immunoSEQ multiplex PCR, and its TCRdb copy is limited to in-frame clones, with some not included. The table includes 200,000 to 300,000 clones, approximately 85% detected once. Sequences were obtained from peripheral blood. Source of these receptors: a man aged 45-65 years with acute or convalescent COVID-19.

This clone has ten or more counts. The rearrangement joins TRBV9 to TRBJ1-2; D remains ambiguous. The CDR3 contains 14 residues. With 2 bases removed from V and 8 bases from J, the gap between germline ends came to 16 bases. Germline assignment: CDR1 SGDLS and CDR2 YYNGEE. CDR3 sequence reads: CASSVSREPRGYTF. CDR3 in DNA: TGTGCCAGCAGCGTTTCTAGGGAGCCTAGAGGCTACACCTTC. Combining the CDR3 with reference TRBV9 and TRBJ1-2 gives the whole variable domain DSGVTQTPKHLITATGQRVTLRCSPRSGDLSVYWYQQSLDQGLQFLIQYYNGEERAKGNILERFSAQQFPDLHSELNLSSLELGDSALYFCASSVSREPRGYTFGSGTRLTVV.

The V and J genes are TRBV3-1 (or the pseudogene TRBV3-2) and TRBJ1-4; 8 bases map to TRBD1. After removal of 4 bases from V and 7 bases from J, the junction contained 5 bases not matched to a gene. Germline V gives CDR1 LGHDT, CDR2 YNNKEL (reference sequence). The CDR3 is 14 amino acids. CDR3 sequence: CASSPYRGAEKLFF. CDR3 bases: TGTGCCAGCAGCCCTTACAGGGGGGCTGAAAAACTGTTTTTT.